These T cell receptor beta chains were read from a single sample in a study of identical twins. TCRdb reanalysed the 5' RACE reads using MiXCR and keeps one entry per CDR3 protein. The repertoire holds about 720,000 distinct CDR3 sequences, with around 8.6% as singletons. In addition, the sample was reused for a study of yellow fever vaccine responses in identical twins.

Sequencing was carried out using PBMCs. These receptors originate from a woman aged 18-30 years in good health. The CDR3 runs from the conserved cysteine through the conserved F or W. A D gene is named only where the DNA matches it firmly. Clone size is stated in some rows and not others, as once, few, many or a class when expanded.

J: TRBJ2-1
size: NA
V: TRBV6-2/TRBV6-3
D: TRBD2
CDR3: CASRVLAGSEQFF
DNA: TGTGCCAGCAGAGTTCTAGCGGGAAGTGAGCAGTTCTTC

J: TRBJ2-2
size: few
V: TRBV27
D: TRBD1
CDR3: CASGDRVETGELFF
DNA: TGTGCCAGCGGCGACAGGGTCGAGACCGGGGAGCTGTTTTTT

J: TRBJ2-7
size: few
V: TRBV3-1
D: NA
CDR3: CASSPRGGTYEQYF
DNA: TGTGCCAGCAGCCCCAGGGGGGGTACCTACGAGCAGTACTTC

J: TRBJ2-3
size: few
V: TRBV10-1
D: NA
CDR3: CASSDDTSTDTQYF
DNA: TGCGCCAGCAGCGACGACACGAGCACAGATACGCAGTATTTT

J: TRBJ1-1
size: NA
V: TRBV12-3/TRBV12-4
D: NA
CDR3: CASMPSTNTEAFF
DNA: TGTGCCAGCATGCCCTCAACCAACACTGAAGCTTTCTTT

J: TRBJ2-5
size: NA
V: TRBV12-3/TRBV12-4
D: NA
CDR3: CASNSWGETQYF
DNA: TGTGCCAGCAACTCTTGGGGGGAGACCCAGTACTTC

J: TRBJ2-5
size: NA
V: TRBV12-3/TRBV12-4
D: NA
CDR3: CASSLGAWETHYF
DNA: TGTGCCAGCAGTTTAGGGGCGTGGGAGACCCACTACTTC

J: TRBJ2-7
size: NA
V: TRBV4-1
D: TRBD1
CDR3: CASSQDWTGLSYEQYF
DNA: TGCGCCAGCAGCCAGGATTGGACAGGTCTCTCCTACGAGCAGTACTTC

J: TRBJ2-7
size: few
V: TRBV28
D: NA
CDR3: CASSLTQFVGEPPEQYF
DNA: TGTGCCAGCAGTTTGACCCAGTTCGTCGGCGAGCCCCCAGAGCAGTACTTC

J: TRBJ1-1
size: few
V: TRBV7-9
D: TRBD1
CDR3: CASSWGQQNTEAFF
DNA: TGTGCCAGCAGCTGGGGACAGCAAAACACTGAAGCTTTCTTT

J: TRBJ2-7
size: few
V: TRBV5-1
D: TRBD1
CDR3: CASSPRTGVSYEQYF
DNA: TGCGCCAGCAGCCCACGGACAGGTGTCTCCTACGAGCAGTACTTC

J: TRBJ2-7
size: few
V: TRBV20-1
D: NA
CDR3: CSAKSRFYEQYF
DNA: TGCAGTGCTAAGAGTCGTTTCTACGAGCAGTACTTC

J: TRBJ2-5
size: few
V: TRBV20-1
D: TRBD2
CDR3: CSAPSRRQRGAETQYF
DNA: TGCAGTGCCCCCTCGCGTCGACAGCGGGGGGCAGAGACCCAGTACTTC

J: TRBJ2-7
size: few
V: TRBV24-1
D: NA
CDR3: CATSGDYEQYF
DNA: TGTGCCACCAGTGGGGACTACGAGCAGTACTTC

J: TRBJ2-7
size: few
V: TRBV20-1
D: NA
CDR3: CSAPSGGGLYEQYF
DNA: TGCAGTGCCCCGTCAGGGGGGGGGCTCTACGAGCAGTACTTC

J: TRBJ2-1
size: NA
V: TRBV7-2
D: NA
CDR3: CASSPQTGRNEQFF
DNA: TGTGCCAGCAGCCCCCAGACAGGGAGGAATGAGCAGTTCTTC

J: TRBJ2-1
size: few
V: TRBV5-1
D: NA
CDR3: CASRPIGANEQFF
DNA: TGCGCCAGCAGGCCCATAGGGGCCAATGAGCAGTTCTTC

J: TRBJ1-1
size: once
V: TRBV29-1
D: TRBD1
CDR3: CSVATGAGTEAFF
DNA: TGCAGCGTTGCGACAGGGGCCGGCACTGAAGCTTTCTTT

J: TRBJ1-5
size: few
V: TRBV7-2
D: TRBD1
CDR3: CASSLTGDYQPQHF
DNA: TGTGCCAGCAGCTTGACAGGGGACTATCAGCCCCAGCATTTT

J: TRBJ2-5
size: few
V: TRBV5-1
D: NA
CDR3: CASSPVATQETQYF
DNA: TGCGCCAGCAGCCCGGTCGCGACTCAAGAGACCCAGTACTTC

J: TRBJ2-3
size: few
V: TRBV20-1
D: TRBD2
CDR3: CSTTSGGLSDTQYF
DNA: TGCAGTACGACTAGCGGGGGGCTTTCAGATACGCAGTATTTT

J: TRBJ1-1
size: many
V: TRBV27
D: NA
CDR3: CASRRDRVLQANTEAFF
DNA: TGTGCCAGCAGGCGGGACCGCGTTTTACAAGCGAACACTGAAGCTTTCTTT

J: TRBJ2-1
size: few
V: TRBV4-2
D: NA
CDR3: CASSQNLLGMNRNEQFF
DNA: TGTGCCAGCAGCCAAAACCTCCTAGGAATGAACAGGAATGAGCAGTTCTTC

J: TRBJ2-1
size: NA
V: TRBV29-1
D: TRBD2
CDR3: CSVRLADYNEQFF
DNA: TGCAGCGTTCGACTAGCGGATTACAATGAGCAGTTCTTC

J: TRBJ2-7
size: NA
V: TRBV27
D: NA
CDR3: CASSLGQTKGEQYF
DNA: TGTGCCAGCAGTTTAGGGCAAACCAAGGGAGAGCAGTACTTC